These 17 T cell receptor beta chains were all obtained from the same sample, sequenced in a study of T cells in Graves' hyperthyroidism and ophthalmopathy. TCR beta CDR3 regions were amplified from RNA transcripts. In the first-round RT-PCR of the TCR CDR3, the HTBI primer set was used. TCRdb re-analysed the multiplex PCR reads in MiXCR, keeping a single row per CDR3 protein. The table lists 400,000 to 550,000 distinct CDR3 sequences, around 15% of them singletons, with 15% to 20% in the top ten. The material sequenced was blood. These receptors all come from a woman between 18 and 30 years old with Graves' hyperthyroidism.

A remark on this clonotype: Just one base apart from a much larger clone, this may be a read error. The chain employs TRBV10-3 and TRBJ2-1; unclear D gene. There are 13 residues in the CDR3. CDR1 and CDR2 (germline): ENHRY, SYGVKD. CDR3 protein: CAISSAANNGQFF. DNA for the CDR3: TGTGCCATCAGTTCGGCAGCGAACAATGGGCAGTTCTTC.

This clonotype was recorded a few times. This rearrangement joins TRBV29-1 to TRBJ1-2; D gene ambiguous. The V gene lost 1 base and the J gene lost 5 bases, with 5 bases spanning the gap. CDR3 length: 11 residues. Per the germline V gene, CDR1 is SQVTM and CDR2 is ANQGSEA. The CDR3 reads CSVEVLYGYTF. The CDR3 coding sequence is TGCAGCGTTGAAGTGTTGTATGGCTACACCTTC.

The chain uses TRBV30 and TRBJ2-2; tentative D call: TRBD1 (5 bases). Germline assignment: CDR1 GTSNPN and CDR2 SVGIG (reference sequence). V lost 2 bases and J 5 bases, leaving 15 bases between the germline ends. This CDR3 is built from 15 residues. The CDR3 reads CAWSRGTGRTGELFF. CDR3 DNA: TGTGCCTGGAGTAGGGGAACCGGGCGAACCGGGGAGCTGTTTTTT.

This clonotype turned up a few times. This chain links TRBV6-2 or TRBV6-3 with TRBJ2-7, with TRBD2 identical over 10 bases. Germline CDR1 MNHEY, CDR2 SVGEGT. The CDR3 is 13 amino acids. The V and J ends lost 7 bases and 3 bases, in that order; junction bases with no gene match: 3. The CDR3 DNA follows: TGTGCCAGCACCGGGACTAGCGACTACGAGCAGTACTTC. Translating gives CASTGTSDYEQYF.

This clonotype turned up a few times. Compared with germline, one end of the junction differs, possibly owing to a read error. V and J are TRBV9 and TRBJ2-6; either TRBD1 or TRBD2 may supply D (6 bases each). Germline lookup yields CDR1 SGDLS and CDR2 YYNGEE. This CDR3 comprises 15 residues. In DNA, the CDR3 is TGTGCCAGCAGCGCAGGGGACTCTGGGGCCAACGCCCTGACTTTC. Encoded protein: CASSAGDSGANALTF.

In its sample, this clonotype was seen a few times. This chain connects TRBV4-1 to TRBJ2-1, with D tentatively TRBD2 (5 bases). This CDR3 contains 16 residues. Trimming cost V 4 bases and J 3 bases, with 16 bases left between them. Germline V gives CDR1 MGHRA, CDR2 YSYEKL. The CDR3 bases are TGCGCCAGCAGCCCCCTCGGCCAGCGGAGCTACAATGAGCAGTTCTTC. This gives the protein CASSPLGQRSYNEQFF.

This clonotype appeared many times. This chain connects TRBV2 to TRBJ2-1; D is ambiguous. This CDR3 has 13 residues. With 7 bases removed from V and 4 bases from J, the gap between germline ends came to 11 bases. Per the germline V gene, CDR1 is SNHLY and CDR2 is FYNNEI. CDR3: CASKVGPYNEQFF. The CDR3 DNA is TGTGCCAGCAAGGTCGGGCCTTACAATGAGCAGTTCTTC.

This clonotype came up a few times. The chain carries TRBV29-1 and TRBJ2-3, with D perhaps TRBD2 (5 bases). The CDR3 extends over 15 amino acids. Trimming took off 7 bases at V and 0 bases at J, with 17 bases between the two ends. Per the germline V gene, CDR1 is SQVTM and CDR2 is ANQGSEA. The DNA of the CDR3 is TGCAGCGCCAAGAGGGCTCCTACTAGCACAGATACGCAGTATTTT. Residues: CSAKRAPTSTDTQYF.

This clonotype has a handful of counts. The chain uses TRBV29-1 and TRBJ2-4; 8 nucleotides align to TRBD2. The CDR3 totals 15 residues. CDR1 is SQVTM, CDR2 ANQGSEA, per germline. The J segment lost 3 bases and the V segment lost 5 bases, leaving 9 bases of the junction unmatched. In DNA form, the CDR3 reads TGCAGCGTTCAGGAGCGGGAGTTGGGCAAAAACATTCAGTACTTC. Protein sequence: CSVQERELGKNIQYF.

This clonotype was counted only a few times. V and J are TRBV10-3 and TRBJ1-1; 7 nucleotides agree with TRBD1. Trimming took 7 bases from V and 3 from J; bases not matched to a gene: 8. This CDR3 has 14 residues. Per germline, CDR1 ENHRY and CDR2 SYGVKD. CDR3: CAITVDRRDTEAFF. The CDR3 nucleotides read TGTGCCATCACCGTGGACAGGAGGGACACTGAAGCTTTCTTT.

This clonotype was picked up many times. This chain uses TRBV9 with TRBJ2-5; D assignment may be TRBD1 or TRBD2 (5 bases each). This CDR3 region has 16 residues. Trimming shortened V by 4 bases and J by 7 bases, and 23 bases separated the two germline ends. CDR1 is SGDLS and CDR2 is YYNGEE in the germline V gene. DNA for the CDR3: TGTGCCAGCAGCCCCGTTACTTCCAGTGTGAGGGGGACCCAGTACTTC. As protein: CASSPVTSSVRGTQYF.

This clonotype appeared many times. The CDR3, as DNA: TGCAGTGCTAGAGATCCAGGTCTTCCCGGTCAGCCCCAGCATTTT. This translates into CSARDPGLPGQPQHF. The rearrangement joins TRBV20-1 to TRBJ1-5; D is uncertain. The CDR3 has 15 residues. V was clipped by 0 bases and J by 6 bases, with 15 bases between them. Germline V gives CDR1 DFQATT, CDR2 SNEGSKA (reference sequence).

This clonotype was observed many times. The chain uses TRBV5-1 and TRBJ2-2, with 10 bases fitting TRBD2. CDR1 and CDR2 from the germline V gene are SGHRS and YFSETQ. This CDR3 spans 17 amino acids. Trimming took 2 bases from V and 2 from J; bases not matched to a gene: 6. The CDR3 DNA follows: TGCGCCAGCAGCTTAATCCCTAGCGGGAGTAACACCGGGGAGCTGTTTTTT. Protein sequence: CASSLIPSGSNTGELFF.

This clonotype has a count of ten or more. This sequence joins TRBV11-3 and TRBJ2-7; D is uncertain. There are 12 residues in the CDR3. Trimming took off 4 bases at V and 2 bases at J, with 6 bases between the two ends. Germline V CDR1 and CDR2: SGHNT, YENEEA. CDR3 DNA sequence: TGTGCCAGCAGCTACATGGCCTACGAGCAGTACTTC. This gives the protein CASSYMAYEQYF.

This clonotype occurred many times. The CDR3 here is CASTSPGVGEKLFF. CDR3 sequence (DNA): TGTGCCAGCACGTCCCCTGGGGTCGGTGAAAAACTGTTTTTT. The chain carries TRBV2 and TRBJ1-4, with no clear D. CDR3 length: 14 residues. Trimming cost V 7 bases and J 7 bases, with 16 bases left between them. Germline V gene data show CDR1 as SNHLY and CDR2 as FYNNEI.

This clonotype was observed many times. This chain links TRBV6-1 with TRBJ2-2, with D hard to call. CDR1 and CDR2 (germline): MNHNS, SASEGT. The CDR3 has 15 amino acids. The ends were cut back, 7 bases at V and 1 base at J, with 13 bases in the middle. The CDR3, as DNA: TGTGCCAGCACTAGTCGGACCAAGAACACCGGGGAGCTGTTTTTT. Encoded protein: CASTSRTKNTGELFF.

This clonotype was counted ten times or more. J is TRBJ1-2 and V is TRBV20-1; no firm D call. The CDR3 spans 12 residues. Germline CDR1 reads DFQATT; CDR2 reads SNEGSKA (reference sequence). The ends were cut back, 0 bases at V and 1 base at J, with 3 bases in the middle. The DNA for the CDR3 is TGCAGTGCTAGAGACCTTAACTATGGCTACACCTTC. Residues: CSARDLNYGYTF.